Listed below are T cell receptor beta chains from one sample, sequenced in a study of blood T cell repertoires in COVID-19. The method was immunoSEQ multiplex PCR; TCRdb's version includes in-frame clones alone and lacks a portion of them. The table records around 300,000 clones, about 85% of them present only once. Material: peripheral blood. The source of these receptors is a human donor in a cohort sampled during active COVID-19. CDR3s include the opening cysteine and the closing phenylalanine or tryptophan. The order of the fields is clone size, D gene, V gene, J gene, CDR3 DNA, CDR3 protein. The D gene is left open where the match is weak. Size is omitted from some rows. Given values are once, few, many or a class for expanded clones.

-	TRBD2	TRBV7-2	TRBJ2-7	TGTGCCAGCAGCTTACTAGCGGGAGGGCCCGACGAGCAGTACTTC	CASSLLAGGPDEQYF
-	-	TRBV18	TRBJ2-3	TGTGCCAGCTCACCACAGATGGAGACCGATACGCAGTATTTT	CASSPQMETDTQYF
-	TRBD2	TRBV5-6	TRBJ2-1	TGTGCCAGCAGCTTCAGTAGCAGCGGGGATGAGCAGTTCTTC	CASSFSSSGDEQFF
-	TRBD2	TRBV10-3	TRBJ2-3	TGTGCCGCCGGGGGGTATGGGATCACAGATACGCAGTATTTT	CAAGGYGITDTQYF
-	TRBD1	TRBV5-1	TRBJ2-5	TGCGCCAGCCGACCCAGGGGGCTTGACCAAGAGACCCAGTACTTC	CASRPRGLDQETQYF
-	TRBD1	TRBV9	TRBJ2-1	TGTGCCAGCAGCGTACCCGAGACAGGGGGCGAAGAGAATGAGCAGTTCTTC	CASSVPETGGEENEQFF
-	-	TRBV2	TRBJ2-7	TGTGCCAGCAGTCCCGAGGACTCCAGCTCCTACGAGCAGTACTTC	CASSPEDSSSYEQYF
-	TRBD1	TRBV6-2/TRBV6-3	TRBJ2-1	TGTGCCAGCAGCTCGGGACAGAGCTACAATGAGCAGTTCTTC	CASSSGQSYNEQFF
few	TRBD1	TRBV5-1	TRBJ2-2	TGCGCCAGCAGCTGGGGACAGGGCACCGGGGAGCTGTTTTTT	CASSWGQGTGELFF
-	-	TRBV7-9	TRBJ1-1	TGTGCCAGCAGCTTAACACCTCAGGGGAACACTGAAGCTTTCTTT	CASSLTPQGNTEAFF
-	-	TRBV3-1/TRBV3-2	TRBJ2-1	TGTGCCAGCGGCAGGAACCAGTTGGATGAGCAGTTCTTC	CASGRNQLDEQFF
-	-	TRBV19	TRBJ1-3	TGTGCCAGTAGTACACTATTCGGAACTGGAAACACCATATATTTT	CASSTLFGTGNTIYF
-	TRBD1	TRBV3-1/TRBV3-2	TRBJ1-1	TGTGCCAGCAGCGTACCGTCAGGGGGAGCTTTCTTT	CASSVPSGGAFF
-	TRBD1	TRBV4-3	TRBJ2-3	TGCGCCAGCAGCCTAGGGGGACAGGGCGGGGATACGCAGTATTTT	CASSLGGQGGDTQYF
-	-	TRBV5-1	TRBJ1-5	TGCGCCAGCAGGGCGGTGCAGCCCCAGCATTTT	CASRAVQPQHF
-	TRBD2	TRBV27	TRBJ2-1	TGTGCCAGCAACAAGGAGTCGGGACTAGCGGCCCTCAGGCAGTTCTTC	CASNKESGLAALRQFF
-	-	TRBV5-4	TRBJ2-1	TGTGCCAGCAGCCCCAGGACACTAAACAACAATGAGCAGTTCTTC	CASSPRTLNNNEQFF
-	-	TRBV5-1	TRBJ1-4	TGCGCCAGCAGCTTCGGGACAACAACTAATGAAAAACTGTTTTTT	CASSFGTTTNEKLFF
-	TRBD1	TRBV28	TRBJ1-1	TGTGCCAGCAGCCTCGGGACAGAGGACACTGAAGCTTTCTTT	CASSLGTEDTEAFF
-	TRBD2	TRBV2	TRBJ2-2	TGTGCCAGCGTGGGGACTAGCGGGTTCGCCGGGGAGCTGTTTTTT	CASVGTSGFAGELFF
-	-	TRBV5-5	TRBJ2-5	TGTGCCAGCAGCTTCACTCCGGGACTTCAAGAGACCCAGTACTTC	CASSFTPGLQETQYF
-	TRBD1	TRBV5-1	TRBJ2-5	TGCGCCAGCAGCGCGGGCGGACAGGGGGAGTGGGAGACCCAGTACTTC	CASSAGGQGEWETQYF
-	TRBD1	TRBV5-1	TRBJ1-2	TGCGCCAGCTCCCGCGGACAGGCAAGACTAGACTATGGCTACACCTTC	CASSRGQARLDYGYTF
-	TRBD2	TRBV10-2	TRBJ2-2	TGCGCCAGCAGTTTGCCTAGCGGGAGAACCGGGGAGCTGTTTTTT	CASSLPSGRTGELFF
-	TRBD1	TRBV6-5	TRBJ2-7	TGTGCCAGCCGGTCAGGGGGACCCTACGAGCAGTACTTC	CASRSGGPYEQYF
-	-	TRBV7-9	TRBJ1-3	TGTGCCAGCAGCTTAGTTCAGGTCTCTTCTGGAAACACCATATATTTT	CASSLVQVSSGNTIYF
-	TRBD1	TRBV5-1	TRBJ1-6	TGCGCCAGCAGCGAGGGACAGGGTTTTTCACCCCTCCACTTT	CASSEGQGFSPLHF
-	TRBD1	TRBV19	TRBJ1-4	TGTGCCAGTAGTACGGACAGGGGTAATGAAAAACTGTTTTTT	CASSTDRGNEKLFF
-	-	TRBV19	TRBJ2-5	TGTGCCAGTAGTATAAGCGGCGGTCCCTTTAGGGGGGAGACCCAGTACTTC	CASSISGGPFRGETQYF
-	-	TRBV11-3	TRBJ2-2	TGTGCCAGCAGCTTAGACGGGAACACCGGGGAGCTGTTTTTT	CASSLDGNTGELFF
-	-	TRBV7-8	TRBJ1-2	TGTGCCAGCAGCCCGAGCGGGCAGCGAAGTCTCTATGGCTACACCTTC	CASSPSGQRSLYGYTF
-	TRBD1	TRBV25-1	TRBJ2-1	TGTGCCAGCAGTCCCCGGACAGGGGGTCGGATGAATGAGCAGTTCTTC	CASSPRTGGRMNEQFF
-	TRBD2	TRBV19	TRBJ2-1	TGTGCCAGTAGTATATGGACTAGCGGGAGAGATGAGCAGTTCTTC	CASSIWTSGRDEQFF
-	-	TRBV6-2/TRBV6-3	TRBJ2-4	TGTGCCAGCAGTTATGTGACAGGAAACATTCAGTACTTC	CASSYVTGNIQYF
-	TRBD1	TRBV4-1	TRBJ1-5	TGCGCCAGCAGCCAAGGGCAGGGGGGATCGAACAATCAGCCCCAGCATTTT	CASSQGQGGSNNQPQHF
-	-	TRBV30	TRBJ2-2	TGTGCCTGGAGTGCCCACCACAGGGCTACCGGGGAGCTGTTTTTT	CAWSAHHRATGELFF
-	TRBD2	TRBV10-3	TRBJ2-1	TGTGCCATCAGGAGAGCGGGAGTAGACAATGAGCAGTTCTTC	CAIRRAGVDNEQFF
-	TRBD2	TRBV4-2	TRBJ2-1	TGTGCCAGCAGCCAAGAAATGGCGGGAGGGGGGAATGAGCAGTTCTTC	CASSQEMAGGGNEQFF
-	-	TRBV19	TRBJ1-2	TGTGCCAGTAGTATGGGCCAGGCCTCCTATGGCTACACCTTC	CASSMGQASYGYTF
once	TRBD2	TRBV5-6	TRBJ2-7	TGTGCCAGCAGCTGGAGTGGCGGGAGGGTGGACTACGAGCAGTACTTC	CASSWSGGRVDYEQYF
-	TRBD2	TRBV7-9	TRBJ2-7	TGTGCCAGCAGCTCCCCCGGCGGGGGCTACGAGCAGTACTTC	CASSSPGGGYEQYF
-	-	TRBV5-6	TRBJ1-1	TGTGCCAGCAGCTTAAGACAGCACACTGAAGCTTTCTTT	CASSLRQHTEAFF
few	-	TRBV2	TRBJ2-1	TGTGCCAGCAGTAGGGGCAATGAGCAGTTCTTC	CASSRGNEQFF
-	-	TRBV30	TRBJ2-5	TGTGCCTGGAGTGTACCCTCCGGAGAGACCCAGTACTTC	CAWSVPSGETQYF
-	-	TRBV18	TRBJ1-1	TGTGCCAGCTCACGCATCTCAAACTCCATGAACACTGAAGCTTTCTTT	CASSRISNSMNTEAFF
-	-	TRBV5-1	TRBJ1-4	TGCGCCAGCAGCTTGGGGGCAGGGGTGCCTAATGAAAAACTGTTTTTT	CASSLGAGVPNEKLFF
few	-	TRBV24-1	TRBJ1-1	TGTGCCACCAGTGATGCGGGACGGCGAGAAGCTTTCTTT	CATSDAGRREAFF
-	TRBD2	TRBV5-4	TRBJ2-7	TGTGCCAGCAGCTTAAGGACTAGCGGGAGCTCCGAGCAGTACTTC	CASSLRTSGSSEQYF
-	-	TRBV28	TRBJ2-5	TGTGCCAGCAGTTTGAGCAGGGTGAGGGAGACCCAGTACTTC	CASSLSRVRETQYF
-	-	TRBV18	TRBJ2-2	TGTGCCAGCTCCAGTGACACCGGGGAGCTGTTTTTT	CASSSDTGELFF
-	TRBD1	TRBV2	TRBJ2-4	TGTGCCAGCAGTGAGGGGAACCGGGACAGGGGCCACATTCAGTACTTC	CASSEGNRDRGHIQYF
-	TRBD2	TRBV5-1	TRBJ2-3	TGCGCCAGCAGCTTGGGACTAGCGCTTGGAGATACGCAGTATTTT	CASSLGLALGDTQYF
-	TRBD2	TRBV6-5	TRBJ2-3	TGTGCCACCACCTCTCGGGGGGGTAGCACAGATACGCAGTATTTT	CATTSRGGSTDTQYF
-	TRBD1	TRBV12-3/TRBV12-4	TRBJ1-1	TGTGCCAGCAGGGGGACAGGGAACACTGAAGCTTTCTTT	CASRGTGNTEAFF
once	-	TRBV6-5	TRBJ1-3	TGTGCCAGCAGTACGGGTTCTGGAAACACCATATATTTT	CASSTGSGNTIYF
few	-	TRBV6-5	TRBJ1-5	TGTGCCAGCAGCGCCCAGGGACATAGCAATCAGCCCCAGCATTTT	CASSAQGHSNQPQHF
-	TRBD1	TRBV28	TRBJ2-5	TGTGCCAGCGCCCAGGGGGTTAGGGAGACCCAGTACTTC	CASAQGVRETQYF
-	-	TRBV7-9	TRBJ2-3	TGTGCCAGCAGCCGCGGGCTAGCGCCAGATACGCAGTATTTT	CASSRGLAPDTQYF
once	-	TRBV13	TRBJ1-2	TGTGCCAGCAGCCCTACCACAGGTTTTAACTATGGCTACACCTTC	CASSPTTGFNYGYTF